This T cell receptor beta chain was sequenced in a study of cytomegalovirus exposure and HLA in healthy donors. On the study more broadly: As released early, the data held 75 million to 90 million unique TCRs from HLA-typed donors. Study observations and caveats: The presence/absence work took it that sequencing depth was about the same across donors.

The PCR contained 60 Vbeta and 13 Jbeta primers. Sequencing used immunoSEQ multiplex PCR; TCRdb keeps in-frame clones, though not all of them. This sample has around 150,000 clones, with roughly 87% found just once. Comment on this clone: Its antigen is still unknown. A junction boundary mismatches the germline segment, possibly from a read error.

The CDR3 runs 13 residues. Per germline, CDR1 SEHNR and CDR2 FQNEAQ (reference sequence). The gene calls are TRBV7-9 and TRBJ1-1; D is perhaps TRBD1 (5 bases). The TCR sequence derives from a woman younger than 45 in good health and CMV-seronegative. The source material was PBMCs. For the CDR3, the DNA is TGTTCCAGCAGCTCCGAAGGGGCGGCTGAAGCTTTCTTT. Amino acids: CSSSSEGAAEAFF. Using reference TRBV7-9 and TRBJ1-1 for the parts outside the CDR3, the full variable domain is DTGVSQNPRHKITKRGQNVTFRCDPISEHNRLYWYRQTLGQGPEFLTYFQNEAQLEKSRLLSDRFSAERPKGSFSTLEIQRTEQGDSAMYLCSSSSEGAAEAFFGQGTRLTVV.